The 29 T cell receptor beta chains reported below all come from one sample, sequenced in a study of blood T cell repertoires in COVID-19. Data came from immunoSEQ multiplex PCR; TCRdb stores just in-frame clones and leaves some out. Found here are about 33,000 clones, about 87% of them singletons; the top ten hold about 63%. The sample taken for sequencing was peripheral blood. Every receptor here comes from a man aged 65-85 years with acute or convalescent COVID-19.

V is TRBV7-2 and J is TRBJ2-3; the D gene is possibly TRBD2 (6 bases). CDR1 is SGHTA and CDR2 is FQGNSA in the germline V gene. There are 15 residues in the CDR3. Trimming pared 1 base from V and 6 bases from J, leaving 14 bases between. CDR3 in DNA: TGTGCCAGCAGCTTAGAATCGCGGGAATTTGATACGCAGTATTTT. Protein: CASSLESREFDTQYF.

The rearrangement links TRBV5-1 to TRBJ2-2; perhaps TRBD1 as D (6 bases). CDR3 size: 15 residues. Per the germline V gene, CDR1 is SGHRS and CDR2 is YFSETQ. V lost 3 bases and J lost 0, with 9 bases in between. CDR3 bases: TGCGCCAGCAGCTACCAGGGGTCGAACACCGGGGAGCTGTTTTTT. Translated, it gives CASSYQGSNTGELFF.

This chain joins TRBV6-5 and TRBJ1-1; TRBD1 matches 10 bases. The germline gives CDR1 MNHEY, CDR2 SVGAGI. The trim removed 4 bases at V and 1 base at J, leaving 0 bases unmatched. The CDR3 consists of 14 residues. CDR3 amino acids: CASSWDRGNTEAFF. CDR3 DNA sequence: TGTGCCAGCAGTTGGGACAGGGGGAACACTGAAGCTTTCTTT.

The chain has TRBV19 and TRBJ2-2; tentative D call: TRBD2 (7 bases). The V and J ends lost 3 bases and 2 bases respectively, with 13 bases between them. Germline CDR1 is LNHDA and CDR2 is SQIVND (reference sequence). This CDR3 is 16 amino acids long. The CDR3 DNA reads as TGTGCCAGTAGTATCACGGGGGGCCCTAACACCGGGGAGCTGTTTTTT. Amino acid sequence: CASSITGGPNTGELFF.

The chain employs TRBV27 and TRBJ1-1; 9 bases fit TRBD1. Germline CDR1 is MNHEY and CDR2 is SMNVEV (reference sequence). Trimming removed 4 bases from V and 0 bases from J; junction bases left unmatched: 15. The CDR3 length is 19 residues. CDR3 DNA sequence: TGTGCCAGCAGTTCTTCCTATCACCGGACAGGGGTGGTGAACACTGAAGCTTTCTTT. This sequence encodes CASSSSYHRTGVVNTEAFF.

The chain carries TRBV9 and TRBJ1-3; 7 positions agree with TRBD1. With 4 bases clipped from V and 2 bases from J, the junction kept 9 bases outside the gene matches. From germline, CDR1 is SGDLS and CDR2 YYNGEE. The CDR3 spans 16 residues. CDR3 sequence reads: CASSTQQGFTGNTIYF. In DNA, the CDR3 is TGTGCCAGCAGCACACAACAGGGGTTTACTGGAAACACCATATATTTT.

V gene TRBV3-1 (or the pseudogene TRBV3-2) combines with J gene TRBJ1-5; TRBD1 matches at 8 bases. The germline gives CDR1 LGHDT, CDR2 YNNKEL (reference sequence). This CDR3 is 16 amino acids long. V gave up 4 bases and J gave up 5 bases; unmatched junction bases: 10. For the CDR3, the DNA is TGTGCCAGCAGCCGACATAGAGACAGGGGATATCAGCCCCAGCATTTT. Translated: CASSRHRDRGYQPQHF.

CDR3 in amino acids: CASSLFPGVRPQHF. Written as DNA, the CDR3 is TGTGCCAGCAGCTTATTCCCAGGGGTCAGGCCCCAGCATTTT. This rearrangement joins TRBV7-2 to TRBJ1-5; a possible D gene is TRBD1 (6 bases). The ends were cut back, 2 bases at V and 9 bases at J, with 14 bases in the middle. Germline CDR1 reads SGHTA; CDR2 reads FQGNSA. The CDR3 spans 14 residues.

This clone was seen just once. This chain joins TRBV10-3 and TRBJ1-1; tentatively, D is TRBD1 (6 bases). Trimming left V 11 bases short and J 7 bases short, with 14 bases between. The CDR3 is made up of 11 amino acids. Germline lookup yields CDR1 ENHRY and CDR2 SYGVKD. The CDR3 sequence is CAVKGGDEAFF. CDR3 coding DNA: TGTGCCGTCAAAGGGGGGGATGAAGCTTTCTTT.

The V call is TRBV5-1, the J call TRBJ1-3, with 8 positions matching TRBD1. CDR1 SGHRS and CDR2 YFSETQ come from the germline V gene. Trimming took 1 base from V and 4 from J; bases not matched to a gene: 7. The CDR3 sequence is 16 residues long. The CDR3 DNA is TGCGCCAGCAGCTTGAACCAGGGGGCGTCGGGAAACACCATATATTTT. Amino acid sequence: CASSLNQGASGNTIYF.

The V call is TRBV9, the J call TRBJ1-4; no definite D call. Germline CDR1 SGDLS, CDR2 YYNGEE. This CDR3 is 12 amino acids long. The V end lost 5 bases, the J end lost 6 bases, and 8 bases lay between the germline ends. CDR3 sequence (DNA): TGTGCCAGCAGTTCCGCAGATGAAAAACTGTTTTTT. Its translation is CASSSADEKLFF.

This chain links TRBV6-5 with TRBJ1-4; D is perhaps TRBD1 (5 bases). The germline V gene has CDR1 MNHEY and CDR2 SVGAGI. The CDR3 is 15 amino acids. V gave up 4 bases and J gave up 13 bases, with 22 bases separating them. CDR3 bases: TGTGCCAGCAGTTCCGGGGACGACCCTCGGGGAGGACTGTTTTTT. Protein sequence: CASSSGDDPRGGLFF.

The J gene is TRBJ1-1, the V gene TRBV9; 8 nucleotides align to TRBD1. The CDR3 runs to 13 residues. Germline assignment: CDR1 SGDLS and CDR2 YYNGEE. V lost 4 bases, J lost 4 bases, and 3 bases stayed unmatched. CDR3: CASSQGAVTEAFF. The CDR3 nucleotides read TGTGCCAGCAGCCAGGGGGCGGTCACTGAAGCTTTCTTT.

The rearrangement links TRBV30 to TRBJ1-2, with D possibly TRBD1 on 6 matching bases. Germline V CDR1 and CDR2: GTSNPN, SVGIG (reference sequence). V lost 0 bases and J lost 4, with 9 bases in between. The CDR3 totals 13 residues. CDR3 residues: CAWSVQGSYGYTF. The CDR3 coding sequence is TGTGCCTGGAGTGTACAGGGATCCTATGGCTACACCTTC.

V is TRBV7-2 and J is TRBJ1-2, with 7 nucleotides matching TRBD1. V trimming: 5 bases; J trimming: 3 bases; junction bases outside the gene matches: 6. The CDR3 sequence is 14 residues long. Germline V gene lookup returns CDR1 SGHTA and CDR2 FQGNSA. CDR3 loop: CASSPQGRDYGYTF. CDR3 in DNA: TGTGCCAGCAGCCCACAGGGGAGAGACTATGGCTACACCTTC. The full variable domain, rest sourced from reference TRBV7-2 and TRBJ1-2, is GAGVSQSPSNKVTEKGKDVELRCDPISGHTALYWYRQSLGQGLEFLIYFQGNSAPDKSGLPSDRFSAERTGGSVSTLTIQRTQQEDSAVYLCASSPQGRDYGYTFGSGTRLTVV.

The J gene is TRBJ2-1, the V gene TRBV19; D gene uncertain. The CDR3 has 12 amino acids. In germline, CDR1 is LNHDA, CDR2 SQIVND (reference sequence). V dropped 1 base and J dropped 7 bases, with 5 bases sitting between them. The CDR3 nucleotides read TGTGCCAGTAGTATAGCGGAGAATGAGCAGTTCTTC. Translation: CASSIAENEQFF.

The chain joins TRBV6-4 to TRBJ2-1; possible D gene TRBD1, 5 bases. CDR3 length: 12 residues. CDR1 and CDR2 (germline): MRHNA, SNTAGT. V was pared by 6 bases and J by 10 bases, with 13 bases between. The CDR3 spells CASSPQGKEQFF. DNA for the CDR3: TGTGCCAGCAGCCCTCAGGGTAAGGAGCAGTTCTTC.

The chain employs TRBV14 and TRBJ2-1; 7 positions agree with TRBD1. The germline V gene has CDR1 SGHDN and CDR2 FVKESK. The CDR3 contains 14 residues. V trimming: 3 bases; J trimming: 5 bases; junction bases outside the gene matches: 4. CDR3 loop: CASSHRDRHNEQFF. The CDR3 nucleotides are TGTGCCAGCAGCCACCGGGACAGACACAATGAGCAGTTCTTC.

DNA for the CDR3: TGCGCCAGCAGCTTGGGACAGGGGTCCACAGATACGCAGTATTTT. Translating gives CASSLGQGSTDTQYF. The V call is TRBV5-1, the J call TRBJ2-3; 8 bases agree with TRBD1. The germline CDR1 and CDR2 sequences are SGHRS and YFSETQ. The ends lost 0 bases at V and 2 bases at J; junction bases unmatched: 2. The length of the CDR3 is 15 residues.

This clone has just one count. The chain employs TRBV3-1 (or the pseudogene TRBV3-2) and TRBJ1-2; possibly TRBD1 for D (6 bases). Germline V gene data show CDR1 as LGHDT and CDR2 as YNNKEL (reference sequence). Trimming took 5 bases from V and 7 from J, leaving 14 bases between them. This CDR3 spans 13 amino acids. CDR3 in DNA: TGTGCCAGCAGCATACAGGGATGGGGTGGCTACACCTTC. This encodes CASSIQGWGGYTF.

The rearrangement uses TRBV3-1 (or the pseudogene TRBV3-2) and TRBJ1-1; D possibly corresponds to TRBD1 (5 bases). From germline, CDR1 is LGHDT and CDR2 YNNKEL (reference sequence). The CDR3 sequence is 12 residues long. Trimming took off 5 bases at V and 8 bases at J, with 12 bases between the two ends. The CDR3 coding sequence is TGTGCCAGCAGCAACGGGGGTTCGGAAGCTTTCTTT. Its translation: CASSNGGSEAFF.

This chain joins TRBV4-2 and TRBJ2-5; TRBD2 matches at 10 bases. With 3 bases clipped from V and 4 bases from J, the junction kept 5 bases outside the gene matches. The V gene's germline CDR1 is LGHNA and CDR2 YNFKEQ. The CDR3 sequence is 15 residues long. CDR3 DNA sequence: TGTGCCAGCAGCCAGCTAGCGGGGGACGTAGAGACCCAGTACTTC. Translation: CASSQLAGDVETQYF.

This chain connects TRBV27 to TRBJ1-4, with 9 bases aligning to TRBD1. Germline assignment: CDR1 MNHEY and CDR2 SMNVEV (reference sequence). V gave up 5 bases and J gave up 8 bases; unmatched junction bases: 6. The CDR3 length is 14 residues. The CDR3 DNA sequence: TGTGCCAGCAGTCCACACAGGGGGCGAGAAAAACTGTTTTTT. It specifies CASSPHRGREKLFF.

The rearrangement uses TRBV4-3 and TRBJ2-7, with 11 nucleotides matching TRBD2. J gave up 6 bases and V 0 bases, and 4 bases lay outside the gene matches. The germline V gene has CDR1 LGHNA and CDR2 YSLEER. The CDR3 spans 15 residues. CDR3 coding DNA: TGCGCCAGCAGCCAAGATTTTGGACTAGCGGGCGAGCAGTACTTC. Residues: CASSQDFGLAGEQYF.

This chain connects TRBV7-2 to TRBJ1-2; 8 bases match TRBD1. Looked up from germline, CDR1 is SGHTA and CDR2 is FQGNSA. J gave up 2 bases and V 0 bases, and 8 bases lay outside the gene matches. The CDR3 is made up of 17 amino acids. The CDR3 region has the DNA TGTGCCAGCAGCTTAGCGTTGGCAGGGGGCCGGAACTATGGCTACACCTTC. Translated, it gives CASSLALAGGRNYGYTF. Full variable domain (rest looked up from reference TRBV7-2 and TRBJ1-2): GAGVSQSPSNKVTEKGKDVELRCDPISGHTALYWYRQSLGQGLEFLIYFQGNSAPDKSGLPSDRFSAERTGGSVSTLTIQRTQQEDSAVYLCASSLALAGGRNYGYTFGSGTRLTVV.

The V and J genes are TRBV19 and TRBJ2-2; D is ambiguous. Germline loops: CDR1 LNHDA, CDR2 SQIVND (reference sequence). The V end was cut by 5 bases, the J end by 6 bases, with 16 bases between. The CDR3 spans 15 residues. This CDR3 reads CASSVSQRGAGELFF. The CDR3 nucleotides are TGTGCCAGTAGTGTTAGTCAAAGAGGCGCCGGGGAGCTGTTTTTT.

The chain links TRBV19 to TRBJ1-2; TRBD1 aligns across 7 bases. The junction had 7 bases not matched to a gene; V was cut back by 3 bases and J by 6 bases. The germline gives CDR1 LNHDA, CDR2 SQIVND (reference sequence). This CDR3 contains 14 residues. The CDR3 here is CASSITLGTDGYTF. The CDR3 nucleotides are TGTGCCAGTAGTATCACCCTTGGGACAGATGGCTACACCTTC.

As for this clone: Sequence at one end of the junction differs from germline and may be a read error. CDR3 in DNA: TGCGCCAGCAGCCAAGATATACAGAGACAGGGAAGGGACTTC. Protein sequence: CASSQDIQRQGRDF. The chain recombines TRBV4-1 with TRBJ2-7, with 7 positions matching TRBD1. Germline CDR1 is MGHRA and CDR2 is YSYEKL. The length of the CDR3 is 14 residues.

This chain uses TRBV11-3 with TRBJ2-3, with D tentatively TRBD1 (5 bases). The CDR3 is made up of 13 amino acids. Germline values: CDR1 SGHNT, CDR2 YENEEA. Trimming removed 0 bases at V and 8 bases at J, with 9 bases between. The CDR3 DNA is TGTGCCAGCAGCTTAGATCTCGACAGTACGCAGTATTTT. Protein: CASSLDLDSTQYF.